This entry lists 24 T cell receptor beta chains sequenced from one sample in a study of blood T cell repertoires in COVID-19. The table came from immunoSEQ multiplex PCR; TCRdb's copy has only in-frame clones and leaves some out. The sample carries 60,000 to 95,000 clones, about 93% recorded once. The specimen was peripheral blood. These receptors were obtained from a human donor in a cohort sampled during active COVID-19.

This sequence joins TRBV10-1 and TRBJ2-7; maybe TRBD1 (5 bases). The CDR3 length is 16 residues. Germline V gene lookup returns CDR1 WNHNN and CDR2 SYGVQD (reference sequence). Trimming took 4 bases from V and 0 from J, leaving 16 bases between them. CDR3 DNA: TGCGCCAGCAGTGGAAATCTTAGACAGAGCTCCTACGAGCAGTACTTC. It translates to CASSGNLRQSSYEQYF.

This chain joins TRBV4-3 and TRBJ1-4; D is uncertain. This CDR3 spans 15 amino acids. With 0 bases removed from V and 3 bases from J, the gap between germline ends came to 8 bases. CDR1 LGHNA and CDR2 YSLEER come from the germline V gene. The CDR3 nucleotides are TGCGCCAGCAGCCAAGATGGCGGGTCTAATGAAAAACTGTTTTTT. Translation: CASSQDGGSNEKLFF.

This clone was detected once. This rearrangement joins TRBV18 to TRBJ1-2, with TRBD1 identical over 9 bases. CDR1 KGHSH and CDR2 LQKENI come from the germline V gene. This CDR3 has 16 residues. V shed 2 bases and J 7 bases; nucleotides not matched to a gene: 11. The CDR3, as DNA: TGTGCCAGCTCACCAATAACCTCACAGGGGGCTGGTGGCTACACCTTC. It is translated as CASSPITSQGAGGYTF.

The chain employs TRBV6-2 or TRBV6-3 and TRBJ1-1, with D maybe TRBD1 (5 bases). The CDR3 has 15 residues. V dropped 3 bases and J dropped 4 bases, with 15 bases sitting between them. Germline assignment: CDR1 MNHEY and CDR2 SVGEGT. CDR3 nucleotides: TGTGCCAGCAGTTATCTCGGGGGGGTGGGCACTGAAGCTTTCTTT. This sequence encodes CASSYLGGVGTEAFF.

This chain joins TRBV4-1 and TRBJ2-2; D is perhaps TRBD1 (7 bases). The CDR3 is 17 residues long. CDR1 and CDR2 from the germline V gene are MGHRA and YSYEKL. V was pared by 4 bases and J by 1 base, with 16 bases between. The CDR3 loop is CASSPIGGQRNTGELFF. CDR3 nucleotide sequence: TGCGCCAGCAGCCCAATCGGGGGACAGAGGAACACCGGGGAGCTGTTTTTT.

J is TRBJ1-6 and V is TRBV5-1, with D possibly matching TRBD1 (6 bases). The V end was cut by 4 bases, the J end by 9 bases, with 20 bases between. The CDR3 has 16 amino acids. Germline CDR1 is SGHRS and CDR2 is YFSETQ. CDR3 sequence: CASSPFLTGISSPLHF. CDR3 nucleotide sequence: TGCGCCAGCAGCCCTTTCCTAACAGGGATTTCTTCACCCCTCCACTTT.

The table lists this clone with a count of one. The chain employs TRBV18 and TRBJ1-4; D may be TRBD1 (5 bases). Germline lookup yields CDR1 KGHSH and CDR2 LQKENI. The germline V and J ends were trimmed by 6 bases and 0 bases, with 11 bases remaining between them. The CDR3 runs 15 residues. The CDR3 spells CASSIDSSTNEKLFF. The DNA of the CDR3 is TGTGCCAGCTCCATAGACAGTTCAACTAATGAAAAACTGTTTTTT.

In its sample, this clone was seen once. This chain joins TRBV20-1 and TRBJ2-1; tentatively, D is TRBD2 (7 bases). There are 14 residues in the CDR3. The ends were cut back, 3 bases at V and 7 bases at J, with 16 bases in the middle. Germline lookup yields CDR1 DFQATT and CDR2 SNEGSKA (reference sequence). CDR3 DNA sequence: TGCAGTGCTAGTATGGGGGGGCCTTTGAATGAGCAGTTCTTC. Translated, it gives CSASMGGPLNEQFF.

This chain joins TRBV21-1 and TRBJ1-2; the D call TRBD1 from the table was never checked on the DNA. TRBV21-1 is marked as a pseudogene. The CDR3 extends over 14 amino acids. CDR3 sequence reads: CASSKGNRKYGYTF. CDR3 in DNA: TGTGCCAGCAGCAAAGGTAACAGAAAGTATGGCTACACCTTC.

V gene TRBV5-1 combines with J gene TRBJ2-4, with D possibly TRBD2 on 7 matching bases. CDR3 length: 21 amino acids. V lost 4 bases and J 0 bases, leaving 29 bases between the germline ends. Germline values: CDR1 SGHRS, CDR2 YFSETQ. The CDR3 region has the DNA TGCGCCAGCAGCCCCTCCCCCGGTGAGGGGGGGAGTACTCTAGCCAAAAACATTCAGTACTTC. Encoded protein: CASSPSPGEGGSTLAKNIQYF. Variable domain in full (rest from reference TRBV5-1 and TRBJ2-4): KAGVTQTPRYLIKTRGQQVTLSCSPISGHRSVSWYQQTPGQGLQFLFEYFSETQRNKGNFPGRFSGRQFSNSRSEMNVSTLELGDSALYLCASSPSPGEGGSTLAKNIQYFGAGTRLSVL.

The rearrangement joins TRBV6-1 to TRBJ2-5; tentatively, D is TRBD2 (5 bases). Germline values: CDR1 MNHNS, CDR2 SASEGT. The CDR3 consists of 18 residues. Trimming shortened V by 1 base and J by 4 bases, and 22 bases separated the two germline ends. CDR3 bases: TGTGCCAGCAGTGAAGGGCCTCTAGCAGTGGGTGTTACAGAGACCCAGTACTTC. Protein: CASSEGPLAVGVTETQYF.

This chain joins TRBV19 and TRBJ2-7, with TRBD2 as a possible D gene (6 bases). This CDR3 is 15 amino acids long. Trimming took 3 bases from V and 0 from J, leaving 12 bases between them. CDR1 is LNHDA, CDR2 SQIVND, per germline (reference sequence). The CDR3 sequence: CASSIGAGSSYEQYF. Here the CDR3 DNA reads TGTGCCAGTAGTATTGGGGCGGGGAGCTCCTACGAGCAGTACTTC.

V is TRBV5-4 and J is TRBJ2-7, with 11 bases fitting TRBD1. V gave up 0 bases and J gave up 4 bases; unmatched junction bases: 6. CDR1 SGHNT and CDR2 YYREEE come from the germline V gene (reference sequence). The CDR3 covers 16 residues. The CDR3 here is CASSLGGTGGNYEQYF. In DNA form, the CDR3 reads TGTGCCAGCAGCTTGGGAGGGACAGGGGGAAATTACGAGCAGTACTTC. Looking up the rest from reference TRBV5-4 and TRBJ2-7 gives the full variable domain: ETGVTQSPTHLIKTRGQQVTLRCSSQSGHNTVSWYQQALGQGPQFIFQYYREEENGRGNFPPRFSGLQFPNYSSELNVNALELDDSALYLCASSLGGTGGNYEQYFGPGTRLTVT.

The chain carries TRBV9 and TRBJ1-4; 9 bases line up with TRBD1. The CDR3 covers 14 residues. V was clipped by 3 bases and J by 3 bases; unmatched bases: 0. CDR1 and CDR2 from the germline V gene are SGDLS and YYNGEE. Here the CDR3 reads CASSGTGANEKLFF. In DNA, the CDR3 is TGTGCCAGCAGCGGGACAGGGGCTAATGAAAAACTGTTTTTT.

The V gene is TRBV7-6, the J gene TRBJ2-2; 10 bases align to TRBD1. Trimming cost V 5 bases and J 6 bases; bases outside gene matches: 9. The germline gives CDR1 SGHVS, CDR2 FNYEAQ. The CDR3 consists of 16 residues. The CDR3 sequence is CASSRRTGGDAGELFF. CDR3 coding DNA: TGTGCCAGCAGCAGAAGGACAGGGGGGGACGCCGGGGAGCTGTTTTTT. Combining the CDR3 with reference TRBV7-6 and TRBJ2-2 gives the whole variable domain GAGVSQSPRYKVTKRGQDVALRCDPISGHVSLYWYRQALGQGPEFLTYFNYEAQQDKSGLPNDRFSAERPEGSISTLTIQRTEQRDSAMYRCASSRRTGGDAGELFFGEGSRLTVL.

The rearrangement joins TRBV30 to TRBJ2-3, with TRBD1 as a possible D gene (5 bases). This CDR3 spans 13 amino acids. Germline values: CDR1 GTSNPN, CDR2 SVGIG (reference sequence). The V gene lost 5 bases and the J gene lost 4 bases, with 13 bases spanning the gap. CDR3 protein: CAWGRDGPDTQYF. DNA for the CDR3: TGTGCCTGGGGCAGGGATGGCCCAGATACGCAGTATTTT.

This rearrangement joins TRBV9 to TRBJ1-1; TRBD1 matches at 10 bases. V gave up 4 bases and J gave up 6 bases; unmatched junction bases: 12. This CDR3 contains 16 residues. Per germline, CDR1 SGDLS and CDR2 YYNGEE. The DNA of the CDR3 is TGTGCCAGCAGCCCCCGGACAGGGGGGGTTTCGGCTGAAGCTTTCTTT. Amino acids: CASSPRTGGVSAEAFF.

The chain is built from TRBV27 and TRBJ1-3, with D possibly TRBD1 on 6 matching bases. Between the trimmed V and J ends, which lost 1 base and 3 bases, there was a span of 13 bases. The CDR3 contains 16 residues. CDR1 is MNHEY and CDR2 is SMNVEV in the germline V gene (reference sequence). The CDR3 loop is CASSLLGPGVGNTIYF. The DNA for the CDR3 is TGTGCCAGCAGTTTATTGGGGCCAGGGGTTGGAAACACCATATATTTT.

V and J are TRBV19 and TRBJ2-7, with D perhaps matching TRBD2 (5 bases). Germline-derived CDR1 and CDR2 are LNHDA and SQIVND (reference sequence). The ends were cut back, 6 bases at V and 2 bases at J, with 11 bases in the middle. The CDR3 covers 13 residues. The CDR3 reads CASRDGVTYEQYF. DNA of the CDR3: TGTGCCAGTAGGGACGGGGTGACCTACGAGCAGTACTTC.

The CDR3 is CASSYLDTNTEAFF. Written as DNA, the CDR3 is TGTGCCAGCAGTTACCTGGACACGAACACTGAAGCTTTCTTT. The chain has TRBV6-2 or TRBV6-3 and TRBJ1-1, with a weak D call TRBD1 (5 bases). Looked up from germline, CDR1 is MNHEY and CDR2 is SVGEGT. The length of the CDR3 is 14 residues. Trimming stripped 2 bases from V and 1 base from J, with 8 bases between.

This chain uses TRBV15 with TRBJ1-6; perhaps TRBD1 as D (6 bases). Germline V CDR1 and CDR2: LNHNV, YYDKDF (reference sequence). Trimming shortened V by 2 bases and J by 8 bases, and 10 bases separated the two germline ends. The CDR3 totals 14 residues. CDR3 in amino acids: CATSRTGPHSPLHF. CDR3 DNA sequence: TGTGCCACCAGCAGAACAGGGCCCCATTCACCCCTCCACTTT.

The chain has TRBV2 and TRBJ2-1, with 11 bases matching TRBD1. The CDR3 extends over 13 amino acids. Trimming removed 8 bases from V and 6 bases from J; junction bases left unmatched: 3. Germline V lookup: CDR1 SNHLY, CDR2 FYNNEI. CDR3 residues: CASRGTGGNEQFF. The DNA of the CDR3 is TGTGCCAGCCGTGGGACAGGGGGCAATGAGCAGTTCTTC.

The chain is built from TRBV7-9 and TRBJ2-7; tentative D call: TRBD1 (6 bases). CDR3 size: 12 residues. The V end lost 4 bases, the J end lost 7 bases, and 11 bases lay between the germline ends. Germline assignment: CDR1 SEHNR and CDR2 FQNEAQ (reference sequence). The CDR3 region is CASSSGQSEQYF. The CDR3 region has the DNA TGTGCCAGCAGCTCCGGACAGAGTGAGCAGTACTTC.

V is TRBV25-1 and J is TRBJ1-2; 9 positions match TRBD1. V shed 2 bases and J 4 bases; nucleotides not matched to a gene: 2. Germline V gene lookup returns CDR1 MGHDK and CDR2 SYGVNS. The CDR3 contains 14 residues. The CDR3 DNA is TGTGCCAGCAGTGAAATGACAGGGGGCTATGGCTACACCTTC. Protein product: CASSEMTGGYGYTF.